These 28 T cell receptor beta chains were all obtained from the same sample, sequenced in a study of T cells in Graves' hyperthyroidism and ophthalmopathy (dated by TCRdb to the late 2010s). The method was multiplex PCR. Sequencer: Illumina HiSeq 2000. Amplification of TCR beta CDR3 regions was carried out from RNA transcripts. The TCR CDR3 was subjected to a first round of RT-PCR using the HTBI primer set and the Qiagen OneStep RT-PCR kit. The public sequencing data were trimmed at Q25 with fastp and processed into clonotypes with MiXCR by TCRdb, which kept only in-frame beta chains. Each CDR3 protein gets just one entry, which takes the most common genes and DNA from the rows behind it. The sample table records 400,000 to 500,000 distinct CDR3 sequences; under 15% of these occur just once. Around 13% of the sample comes from the top ten. The material sequenced was blood. These receptor sequences come from a man younger than 35 with Graves' ophthalmopathy.

This clonotype was seen ten or more times. An end of the junction differs from the germline gene, which may be a read error. The V and J genes are TRBV30 and TRBJ2-2; weak D call: TRBD2 (5 bases). The CDR3 spans 13 residues. Looked up from germline, CDR1 is GTSNPN and CDR2 is SVGIG (reference sequence). CDR3 sequence: CAWSDVTDGELFF. The DNA of the CDR3 is TGTGCCTGGAGTGATGTAACGGACGGGGAACTGTTTTTT.

At least ten counts were recorded for this clonotype. The chain combines TRBV7-6 with TRBJ2-7; possible D gene TRBD2, 7 bases. Germline V gives CDR1 SGHVS, CDR2 FNYEAQ. CDR3 length equals 15 residues. The V gene lost 3 bases and the J gene lost 4 bases, with 16 bases spanning the gap. The CDR3 sequence: CASSFQTGGQYEQYF. CDR3 bases: TGTGCCAGCAGCTTTCAGACCGGGGGGCAGTACGAGCAGTACTTC.

This clonotype occurred a few times. V and J are TRBV29-1 and TRBJ1-2, with a weak D call TRBD1 (6 bases). The CDR3 has 14 amino acids. Germline-derived CDR1 and CDR2 are SQVTM and ANQGSEA. V was clipped by 1 base and J by 5 bases, with 14 bases between them. The CDR3 sequence is CSVEVDRRGYGYTF. The CDR3 nucleotides are TGCAGCGTTGAAGTAGACAGGCGAGGGTATGGCTACACCTTC.

This clonotype showed up many times. This chain joins TRBV6-1 and TRBJ2-3; 10 bases fit TRBD2. The trim removed 1 base at V and 1 base at J, leaving 2 bases unmatched. Germline CDR1 is MNHNS and CDR2 is SASEGT. The CDR3 runs 16 residues. In nucleotides, the CDR3 is TGTGCCAGCAGTGAAGGCCTAGCGGGGGGCACAGATACGCAGTATTTT. Protein: CASSEGLAGGTDTQYF.

This clonotype was seen ten or more times. The rearrangement joins TRBV7-8 to TRBJ1-1; D is ambiguous. Per the germline V gene, CDR1 is SGHVS and CDR2 is FQNEAQ. The CDR3 is 13 residues long. Trimming pared 2 bases from V and 1 base from J, leaving 5 bases between. CDR3 sequence: CASSLFPNTEAFF. The CDR3, as DNA: TGTGCCAGCAGCTTATTCCCGAACACTGAAGCTTTCTTT.

The sample holds many counts of this clonotype. The gene calls are TRBV5-8 and TRBJ1-2, with 10 nucleotides matching TRBD1. The CDR3 contains 14 residues. J gave up 6 bases and V 4 bases, and 6 bases lay outside the gene matches. CDR1 is SGHTS and CDR2 is YDEGEE in the germline V gene. CDR3 protein: CASSRDRGLDGYTF. In DNA, the CDR3 is TGTGCCAGCAGCCGGGACAGGGGATTAGATGGCTACACCTTC.

At least ten counts were recorded for this clonotype. The gene calls are TRBV6-4 and TRBJ1-1; D remains unclear. The CDR3 runs 14 residues. Germline assignment: CDR1 MRHNA and CDR2 SNTAGT. Trimming removed 0 bases from V and 1 base from J, with 6 bases in between. The CDR3 nucleotides read TGTGCCAGCAGTGACTCTAGCGGGAACACTGAAGCTTTCTTT. Translating it yields CASSDSSGNTEAFF.

This rearrangement joins TRBV5-1 to TRBJ2-7; TRBD2 agrees at 12 bases. Germline lookup yields CDR1 SGHRS and CDR2 YFSETQ. V lost 4 bases and J lost 7; bases outside the gene matches: 9. The CDR3 covers 15 residues. Written as DNA, the CDR3 is TGCGCCAGCAGCGTTCCGGGACTAGCGGGTAAAGAGCAGTACTTC. Its translation is CASSVPGLAGKEQYF. The full variable domain, rest sourced from reference TRBV5-1 and TRBJ2-7, is KAGVTQTPRYLIKTRGQQVTLSCSPISGHRSVSWYQQTPGQGLQFLFEYFSETQRNKGNFPGRFSGRQFSNSRSEMNVSTLELGDSALYLCASSVPGLAGKEQYFGPGTRLTVT.

This clonotype was picked up many times. The chain employs TRBV12-5 and TRBJ2-2, with a tentative D call TRBD2 (6 bases). Trimming shortened V by 6 bases and J by 6 bases, and 17 bases separated the two germline ends. Germline CDR1 is LGHNT and CDR2 is FRNRAP. This CDR3 region has 15 residues. The CDR3 DNA sequence: TGTGCTAGTGGAAGCGGAGGGCCAATCCCCGGGGAGCTGTTTTTT. It yields the protein CASGSGGPIPGELFF.

Comments on this clonotype: One junction end disagrees with the germline gene, perhaps due to a read error. This chain uses TRBV27 with TRBJ2-4, with 7 positions matching TRBD1. CDR3 length: 14 residues. CDR1 is MNHEY and CDR2 is SMNVEV in the germline V gene (reference sequence). CDR3 sequence: CASGLGGGKNIQYF. The CDR3 DNA is TGTGCCAGCGGTTTAGGGGGCGGGAAAAACATTCAGTACTTC.

This clonotype was observed many times. This chain links TRBV2 with TRBJ2-7; a weak D match, TRBD2 (6 bases). CDR1 SNHLY and CDR2 FYNNEI come from the germline V gene. V was cut by 5 bases and J by 6 bases, with 14 bases left in between. The CDR3 has 13 residues. DNA of the CDR3: TGTGCCAGCAGTAGGGGAGGTTCCCTCGAGCAGTACTTC. Translation gives CASSRGGSLEQYF.

This clonotype has only a few counts. The chain recombines TRBV9 with TRBJ1-5; TRBD1 is a possible D gene (5 bases). This CDR3 is 14 amino acids long. Germline-derived CDR1 and CDR2 are SGDLS and YYNGEE. The V and J ends lost 2 bases and 0 bases respectively, with 6 bases between them. The CDR3 sequence is CASSVGTSNQPQHF. The CDR3, as DNA: TGTGCCAGCAGCGTCGGGACTAGCAATCAGCCCCAGCATTTT.

The chain employs TRBV2 and TRBJ2-3, with TRBD1 as a possible D gene (6 bases). Trimming removed 2 bases at V and 4 bases at J, with 13 bases between. The CDR3 spans 15 residues. Germline V lookup: CDR1 SNHLY, CDR2 FYNNEI. Here the CDR3 DNA reads TGTGCCAGCAGTGAAAGTCAGGACAGATCAGATACGCAGTATTTT. Its translation: CASSESQDRSDTQYF.

A few counts support this clonotype. The V call is TRBV20-1, the J call TRBJ1-3, with a weak D call TRBD1 (6 bases). This CDR3 contains 14 residues. Germline V gives CDR1 DFQATT, CDR2 SNEGSKA (reference sequence). V was shortened by 5 bases and J by 4 bases, with 15 bases between the two germline ends. The CDR3 here is CSAPTGGLGNTIYF. In DNA, the CDR3 is TGCAGTGCTCCCACCGGGGGGCTCGGAAACACCATATATTTT.

This clonotype has ten or more counts. The chain joins TRBV20-1 to TRBJ1-2, with 7 bases aligning to TRBD1. Germline assignment: CDR1 DFQATT and CDR2 SNEGSKA (reference sequence). The V segment lost 0 bases and the J segment 8 bases; nucleotides outside the gene matches: 6. The CDR3 has 13 amino acids. The CDR3 nucleotides read TGCAGTGCTAGAGATGGGACAGCTGGAGGCTACACCTTC. Protein: CSARDGTAGGYTF.

This clonotype was seen a few times. The chain recombines TRBV12-3 or TRBV12-4 with TRBJ1-2; D is ambiguous. This CDR3 has 12 amino acids. V lost 4 bases, J lost 3 bases, and 6 bases lay in between. The CDR3 spells CASSYVDYGYTF. The DNA for the CDR3 is TGTGCCAGCAGTTACGTAGACTATGGCTACACCTTC.

This clonotype came up many times. CDR3 coding DNA: TGTGCCAGCAGCCAATTTTACGCTAGCGGGAGACAGGGGAATGAGCAGTTCTTC. Amino acid sequence: CASSQFYASGRQGNEQFF. This chain links TRBV3-1 with TRBJ2-1; 10 bases match TRBD2. Germline V CDR1 and CDR2: LGHDT, YNNKEL (reference sequence). The V segment lost 2 bases and the J segment 7 bases; nucleotides outside the gene matches: 14. The CDR3 has 18 amino acids.

The chain employs TRBV15 and TRBJ2-5, with unresolved D. Trimming shortened V by 1 base and J by 9 bases, and 12 bases separated the two germline ends. CDR1 and CDR2 from the germline V gene are LNHNV and YYDKDF (reference sequence). The CDR3 is 13 residues long. CDR3 in DNA: TGTGCCACCAGCAGAGTCTTAACTGGGGCCCAGTACTTC. It codes for CATSRVLTGAQYF.

This clonotype has at least ten counts. The V gene is TRBV11-3, the J gene TRBJ1-2, with a possible D match to TRBD1 (5 bases). The CDR3 contains 14 residues. CDR1 and CDR2 from the germline V gene are SGHNT and YENEEA. V gave up 6 bases and J gave up 6 bases, with 17 bases separating them. The CDR3 DNA is TGTGCCAGCAGTCCCCGGGGCAGGCCCCATGGCTACACCTTC. This gives the protein CASSPRGRPHGYTF.

This clonotype was seen many times. The V and J genes are TRBV12-3 or TRBV12-4 and TRBJ1-5; the match to TRBD1 covers 7 bases. CDR3 length equals 14 residues. J was trimmed by 3 bases and V by 5 bases; bases with no gene match: 4. This CDR3 is CASSTTGLNQPQHF. CDR3 DNA: TGTGCCAGCAGTACGACAGGGCTCAATCAGCCCCAGCATTTT.

This clonotype was detected many times. This sequence joins TRBV5-1 and TRBJ2-5, with TRBD2 matching 9 bases. V was pared by 4 bases and J by 5 bases, with 6 bases of the junction left unmatched. The CDR3 consists of 14 residues. CDR1 SGHRS and CDR2 YFSETQ come from the germline V gene. Written as DNA, the CDR3 is TGCGCCAGCAGCCCCGGACTAGCGTGGGAGACCCAGTACTTC. Its translation: CASSPGLAWETQYF.

This clonotype was counted at least ten times. V is TRBV27 and J is TRBJ2-5; 10 bases align to TRBD2. The trim removed 4 bases at V and 5 bases at J, leaving 10 bases unmatched. Germline lookup yields CDR1 MNHEY and CDR2 SMNVEV (reference sequence). The CDR3 totals 16 residues. The CDR3 region is CASSSTAGGPRETQYF. In DNA, the CDR3 is TGTGCCAGCAGTTCCACAGCGGGAGGGCCCCGGGAGACCCAGTACTTC.

This clonotype was observed many times. The chain is built from TRBV24-1 and TRBJ1-5; weak D call: TRBD1 (5 bases). Germline V CDR1 and CDR2: KGHDR, SFDVKD. The V and J ends lost 3 bases and 3 bases respectively, with 14 bases between them. CDR3 size: 16 residues. The CDR3 protein is CATSDAGGAFNQPQHF. Written as DNA, the CDR3 is TGTGCCACCAGTGATGCCGGGGGTGCGTTCAATCAGCCCCAGCATTTT.

This clonotype came up many times. The chain has TRBV28 and TRBJ2-1; 7 bases fit TRBD1. Germline loops: CDR1 MDHEN, CDR2 SYDVKM. This CDR3 has 15 residues. V lost 6 bases, J lost 2 bases, and 7 bases stayed unmatched. The CDR3 loop reads CASRDSGTAYNEQFF. CDR3 in DNA: TGTGCCAGCAGAGACTCCGGGACAGCCTACAATGAGCAGTTCTTC.

V gene TRBV10-1 combines with J gene TRBJ2-1; TRBD1 matches at 10 bases. The CDR3 consists of 13 residues. After removal of 4 bases from V and 12 bases from J, the junction contained 6 bases not matched to a gene. Germline V gives CDR1 WNHNN, CDR2 SYGVQD (reference sequence). CDR3 coding DNA: TGCGCCAGCAGTGCCTGGGACAGGGGAGGGCAGTTCTTC. Amino acid sequence: CASSAWDRGGQFF.

Many counts were recorded for this clonotype. The chain couples TRBV27 to TRBJ2-7, with D possibly TRBD2 on 5 matching bases. Per germline, CDR1 MNHEY and CDR2 SMNVEV (reference sequence). The CDR3 is 14 amino acids. The ends were cut back, 2 bases at V and 0 bases at J, with 8 bases in the middle. CDR3 amino acids: CASSLNGDSYEQYF. The CDR3 nucleotides are TGTGCCAGCAGTTTAAACGGGGACTCCTACGAGCAGTACTTC.

The V call is TRBV19, the J call TRBJ2-3; 12 positions match TRBD2. This CDR3 contains 16 residues. Germline CDR1 LNHDA, CDR2 SQIVND (reference sequence). J was trimmed by 6 bases and V by 8 bases; bases with no gene match: 12. In DNA form, the CDR3 reads TGTGCCAGTGCTAGCAAGGGACTAGCGGGTGCGGATACGCAGTATTTT. Protein: CASASKGLAGADTQYF.

The genes are TRBV5-4 and TRBJ1-6; weak D call: TRBD1 (5 bases). From germline, CDR1 is SGHNT and CDR2 YYREEE (reference sequence). This CDR3 spans 17 amino acids. Trimming cost V 5 bases and J 10 bases, with 25 bases left between them. DNA of the CDR3: TGTGCCAGCAGTCCCTCAAGAAACCGTGACAGTCACTCACCCCTCCACTTT. Its protein product is CASSPSRNRDSHSPLHF.